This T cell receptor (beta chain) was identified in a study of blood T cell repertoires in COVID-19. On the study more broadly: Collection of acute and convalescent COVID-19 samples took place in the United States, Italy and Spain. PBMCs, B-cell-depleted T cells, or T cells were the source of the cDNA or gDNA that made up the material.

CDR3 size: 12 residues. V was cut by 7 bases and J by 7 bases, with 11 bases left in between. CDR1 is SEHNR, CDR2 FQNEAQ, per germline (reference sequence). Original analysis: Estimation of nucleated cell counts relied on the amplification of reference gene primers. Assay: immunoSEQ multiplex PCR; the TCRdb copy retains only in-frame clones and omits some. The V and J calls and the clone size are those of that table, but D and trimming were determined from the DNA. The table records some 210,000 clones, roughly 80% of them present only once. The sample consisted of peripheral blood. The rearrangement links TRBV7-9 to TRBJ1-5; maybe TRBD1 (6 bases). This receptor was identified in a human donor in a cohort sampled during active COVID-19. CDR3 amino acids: CASTGGGQPQHF. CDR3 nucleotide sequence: TGTGCCAGCACTGGGGGCGGGCAGCCCCAGCATTTT.